This TCR beta chain appears in the sequencing data of a study of T cell responses to AZD1222 COVID-19 vaccine. Generated by immunoSEQ multiplex PCR, the TCRdb table keeps only in-frame clones and is missing some. The data hold about 86,000 clones, with around 90% observed a single time. This CDR3 spans 15 amino acids. V lost 0 bases and J lost 6; bases outside the gene matches: 6. From germline, CDR1 is SGHKS and CDR2 YYEKEE (reference sequence). The clonotype was recovered from an adult in good health. The sample here was peripheral blood, taken on day 0 of AZD1222 vaccination. J is TRBJ2-1 and V is TRBV5-5, with 7 positions matching TRBD2. For the CDR3, the DNA is TGTGCCAGCAGCTTGGTTCTAGCGGAGACCAATGAGCAGTTCTTC. Translated, it gives CASSLVLAETNEQFF.